This TCR beta chain was recovered during a study of T cell repertoires in cytomegalovirus infection. Across the whole study: Indicated by public TCR beta signatures were CMV infection and matching HLA type.

The table lists this clonotype with many counts. TCRdb redid the calling of the reads with MiXCR, one entry per CDR3 protein. The sample holds under 250,000 distinct CDR3 sequences, 9% to 15% seen once. Trimming took off 6 bases at V and 2 bases at J, with 14 bases between the two ends. The CDR3 is 14 residues long. In germline, CDR1 is SGHTA, CDR2 FQGNSA. J is TRBJ2-7 and V is TRBV7-2; D not certain. This TCR derives from a human donor in good health (CMV status not recorded). Some clones in this sample may be carry-over from other donors' samples. Sequencing was performed on PBMCs. The chain's CDR3 is CASRPGSGTYEQYF. In DNA form, the CDR3 reads TGTGCCAGCAGACCAGGATCCGGAACCTACGAGCAGTACTTC.